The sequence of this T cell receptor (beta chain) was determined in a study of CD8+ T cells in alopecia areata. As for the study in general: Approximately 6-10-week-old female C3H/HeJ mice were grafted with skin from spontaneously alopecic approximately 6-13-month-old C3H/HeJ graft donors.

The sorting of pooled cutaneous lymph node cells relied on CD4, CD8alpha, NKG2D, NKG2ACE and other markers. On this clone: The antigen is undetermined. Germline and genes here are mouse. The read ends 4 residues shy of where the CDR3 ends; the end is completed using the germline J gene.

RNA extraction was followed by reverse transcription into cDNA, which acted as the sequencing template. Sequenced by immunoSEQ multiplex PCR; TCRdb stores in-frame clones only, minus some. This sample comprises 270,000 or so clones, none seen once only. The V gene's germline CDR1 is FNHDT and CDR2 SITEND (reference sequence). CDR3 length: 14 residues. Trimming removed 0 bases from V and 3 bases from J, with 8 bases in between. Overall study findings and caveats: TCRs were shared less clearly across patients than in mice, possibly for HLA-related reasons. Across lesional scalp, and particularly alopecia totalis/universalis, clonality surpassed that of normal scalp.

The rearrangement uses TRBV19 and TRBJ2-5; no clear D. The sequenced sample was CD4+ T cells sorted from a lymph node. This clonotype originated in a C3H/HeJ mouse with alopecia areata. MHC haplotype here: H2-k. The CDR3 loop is CASSIAQYQDTQYF. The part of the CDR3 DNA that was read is TGTGCCAGCAGTATAGCCCAGTATCAAGAC.